The clone carrying this T cell receptor (beta chain) was counted a few times. Unique molecular identifiers were incorporated into the prepared TCRbeta library. TCRdb reprocessed the PCR reads via MiXCR and lists one record per CDR3 protein. The sample holds 400,000 to 500,000 distinct CDR3 sequences, approximately 11% seen once. This entry belongs to a study of T-cell reconstitution after alpha-beta-depleted transplantation in children. CDR3 length equals 14 residues. The germline V and J ends were trimmed by 3 bases and 3 bases, with 11 bases remaining between them. From germline, CDR1 is KGHSH and CDR2 LQKENI.

This TCR was recovered from a human donor who donated a stem cell graft to a child with acute myeloid leukemia. The chain links TRBV18 to TRBJ2-5; no definite D call. The sample here was PBMCs from the stem cell graft donor, taken from the stem cell graft. CDR3 in DNA: TGTGCCAGCTCACCGAACCGCCAAAAAGAGACCCAGTACTTC. Amino acid sequence: CASSPNRQKETQYF.